This TCR beta chain was captured in a study of cytomegalovirus exposure and HLA in healthy donors (dated 2017 in TCRdb). General notes on the study: An earlier analysis of approximately 640 of the donors reported more than 250 Gb of sequence data and roughly 100 million unique TCR beta sequences from roughly 200 million T cells. To predict cytomegalovirus infection status, the study brought together high-throughput TCR immunosequencing, statistical association of individual TCRs with disease status, and machine learning. Both class I and class II loci were covered by HLA typing, at four-digit resolution. All discovery cohort repertoires had been generated using a single sequencing platform. A later analysis re-analyzed previously published TCR beta repertoires from roughly 600 donors and added high-resolution HLA genotyping to study TCR occurrence patterns. The later analysis used no new phenotypic data to find candidate immune exposures, relying instead on TCR beta sequences and their occurrence across donors. Alongside the repertoire data, information on donor age, sex, ethnicity and CMV serostatus was compiled. In addition to the first cohort of roughly 700 subjects, a separate validation cohort of over 90 different subjects was used. To decide whether each TCR beta V gene segment behaved as functional or pseudogenic, an earlier analysis of approximately 620 of the donors relied on high-throughput TCR beta sequencing. The genetic ancestry cluster associated with self-reported Caucasian donors included 81% of the roughly 400 genotyped donors. The number of donors typed differed by locus, with 629-630 for A, B, C, DRB1 and DQB1, over 500 for DQA1, about 610 for DPA1, and approximately 470 for DPB1. The T cell repertoires of under 700 subjects were profiled by immunosequencing and related to cytomegalovirus serostatus. Because of strong linkage in the cohort, roughly 5 DR-DQ haplotypes were treated as single units for association and clustering. The study was designed to test whether signatures of past pathogen exposure could be identified by cataloging public T cell receptors. Approximately 330 gigabases of sequencing data and 75 million to 85 million unique TCR sequences made up an early release that covered approximately 650 HLA-typed donors. Genome-wide SNP genotypes for about 65% of the 666 donors were used in a later genetic analysis, which treated that subset as a discovery cohort. Among some 400 genotyped donors of the cohort, an average of approximately 250,000 unique TCR beta nucleotide sequences were sequenced per donor, about a sixth of them non-productive.

The cohort was made up of roughly 670 healthy bone marrow donors. Cohort members were all nominally healthy when sampled, although unrecorded immune exposures were likely present. The donor tested CMV seronegative, placing the donor among the 350 or so seronegative members of the cohort. Each donor provided a peripheral blood sample, and peripheral blood mononuclear cells were used for TCR beta sequencing. Genomic DNA extraction from the blood cell samples was performed with the Qiagen DNeasy Blood Extraction Kit. Trimming takes 5 bases from V and 6 bases from J, and the germline ends sit 26 bases apart. From the cysteine through the phenylalanine, the CDR3 covers 17 amino acids. Only CDR3 DNA is held: 51 bases, read in frame from base 1. CDR1 and CDR2 (SGHDT, YYEEEE) derive from the germline V gene. Receptor libraries were prepared by the immunoSEQ multiplex PCR assay. For the multiplex PCR, a mixture combining 60 forward primers for TCR Vbeta segments and 13 reverse primers for TCR Jbeta segments was used. The CDR3 region of rearranged TCR beta genes was amplified from genomic DNA with a multiplex PCR assay. On the Illumina HiSeq System, the amplified TCR beta libraries were sequenced as 87-base-pair reads. The authors' analysis ran thus. In a later analysis, roughly 80 million unique TCR beta chains were counted across the roughly 670 repertoires, and around 11 million of these chains were shared by at least two donors. Raw reads were error-corrected and collapsed into unique sequences by a nearest-neighbor algorithm in which closely related sequences were merged to remove PCR and sequencing errors. V, D and J gene segments were assigned by aligning CDR3 sequences to IMGT reference sequences. Each retained sequence needed at least a six-nucleotide match to both a V gene segment and a J gene segment. A rearrangement was called productive if the CDR3 had no stop codons and remained in frame with V and J, and every other rearrangement was called non-productive. CDR3 was defined according to IMGT convention as the region running from the second conserved V-encoded cysteine to the conserved J-encoded phenylalanine. Sequences without an unambiguous match to a single V gene segment were excluded from the earlier analysis of 450 to 650 of the donors. In an earlier analysis of 450 to 700 of the donors, V segments were called functional above 56.7% productive rearrangements and were called segregating when the between-donor standard deviation exceeded 5%. A statistical classification framework was developed to diagnose cytomegalovirus status using the catalog of TCR beta chain sequences. In a later analysis, V and J genes were assigned by comparing TCR nucleotide sequences against IMGT/GENE-DB human TR gene sequences. The TCRdist pipeline was used in a later analysis to assign CDR3 sequences and most-parsimonious VDJ recombination scenarios. A later analysis defined each TCR beta chain by its CDR3 amino acid sequence plus V-gene family, and excluded reads lacking a unique V-gene family. In a later analysis, approximately 640 highly shared, low-generation-probability nucleotide sequences were removed to address suspected cross-contamination and a sequencing artifact. A later analysis calculated a clonal expansion index for each public chain from normalized within-repertoire ranks of inferred template counts. In a later analysis, generation probabilities were computed using a VDJ recombination model fitted to out-of-frame rearrangements, and the results were checked against IGoR. In a later analysis, TCR-TCR, TCR-HLA and TCR-CMV co-occurrence was scored with hypergeometric tests, and a repertoire-size bias correction was applied to TCR pairs. In a later analysis, false discovery rates were estimated by permuting HLA or CMV assignments 20 times. In a later analysis, co-occurring TCRs were grouped with DBSCAN, and TCRdist sequence similarity was added when clustering was performed within HLA-allele-positive subsets. Repertoires with fewer than 30,000 or more than 120,000 public chains, plus five repertoires with anomalous nucleotide sharing, were excluded from co-occurrence clustering. TCRdb limited this immuneACCESS table to in-frame rearrangements with V and J called. A share of clones is missing; checked studies link under half to unresolved V genes, and the rest is unexplained. V and J calls plus clone size are reproduced from that table; the DNA served to infer D and trimming. The table for this sample lists under 200,000 clones; under 80% of them were counted only once. The ten biggest clones cover about 2.9% of the sample.

In the case of this clone: Its antigen specificity is not known. No base quality information exists; no much larger clone differs at one position.

Broader findings and caveats from the paper: In vitro tests confirmed that a few of the cytomegalovirus-associated TCR beta chains recognize cytomegalovirus antigens. V-gene and J-gene trimming of TCR beta chains was associated with a missense DCLRE1C variant in a later genetic analysis, and the association was replicated in an independent cohort. Compared with the approximately 670-donor mean, donors in an Asian-associated ancestry cluster had fewer N-insertions in productive TCRs, according to a later genetic analysis. HLA typing was unavailable for some donors at each locus, so association tests used only the typed subset. For the cohort, immune exposure information was limited to CMV serostatus. A further reported finding was that TCR beta sequences accurately predicted the HLA-A and HLA-B alleles for most subjects in the first cohort. According to the authors, the approach could potentially be generalized to other disease states and immunological phenotypes. Correlated functional status among segregating V segments might be attributable to linkage disequilibrium, but an unknown experimental factor could not be ruled out. In an earlier analysis of 500 to 650 of the donors, most TCR beta V segments appeared in productive rearrangements about 90% or about 30% of the time, broadly matching IMGT annotations. Only TCR beta chains were sequenced in this cohort, and the absence of alpha or paired-chain data limited detectable features. A later analysis found that most CMV-associated TCR beta chains appeared HLA-restricted, with HLA associations seemingly driven largely by CMV exposure. Compared with equally common non-associated chains, HLA-associated TCR beta chains in a later analysis were more clonally expanded and had lower generation probabilities. A total of 150 to 200 TCR beta chains were listed by the study as associated with cytomegalovirus. When HLA alleles, especially DR and DQ, strongly co-occurred, attributing TCR associations to individual alleles was difficult. At a false discovery rate of 0.05, a later analysis linked about 16,000 TCR beta sequences to specific HLA alleles. Roughly uniform sequencing depth across donors was assumed in presence/absence analyses, although this assumption may not hold. In a later analysis, TCR association rates were found to vary across HLA loci, with the most associated TCRs seen for DRB1 alleles and the fewest for HLA-C alleles. Across donors, most TCR sequences were observed very rarely, whereas some public TCRs were present in many individuals. Several of the top co-occurrence clusters appeared to be linked to parvovirus B19, influenza, CMV and Epstein-Barr virus, according to a later analysis. The classifier was reported to diagnose cytomegalovirus status with high specificity and sensitivity in both the original and validation cohorts. Because counts were too low, some 17 rarely observed V segments, including chromosome 9 orphons, were left out of the earlier analysis of roughly 600 of the donors. The sequencing pipeline was judged likely to have produced a cluster of highly shared sequence variants as a technical artifact. Some IMGT-functional V segments, including TRBV6-2 and TRBV6-3, could not be told apart with the 87-base-pair reads, so those segments were excluded.

Here the chain combines TRBV5-6 and TRBJ1-1; TRBD1 is possibly the D segment (5 matching bases). This receptor was taken from a man aged 35 to 55 in good health and CMV-seronegative. Sequencing used PBMCs. The nucleotides read TGTGCCAGCAGACCGCCCCTTAAATGGGGGGTCCGGGCTGAAGCTTTCTTT. Its coded protein is CASRPPLKWGVRAEAFF.